These 6 T cell receptor beta chains share one sample of origin, sequenced in a study of response to subunit inactivated influenza vaccine. TCRdb fed the RT-PCR reads into MiXCR, producing one record per CDR3 protein. The profile shows about 650,000 distinct CDR3 sequences, roughly 14% of them singletons. Material: PBMCs from blood, obtained roughly 12 days after vaccination. All receptors derive from a man over 45 who received an inactivated influenza vaccine.

Ten or more counts support this clonotype. This CDR3 is CSVEEGLGANYNEQFF. CDR3 sequence (DNA): TGCAGCGTTGAAGAGGGACTAGGGGCCAACTACAATGAGCAGTTCTTC. The V and J genes are TRBV29-1 and TRBJ2-1, with 8 nucleotides matching TRBD2. The CDR3 length is 16 residues. In germline, CDR1 is SQVTM, CDR2 ANQGSEA. Trimming removed 0 bases from V and 3 bases from J; junction bases left unmatched: 7.

This clonotype came up a few times. The chain is built from TRBV28 and TRBJ2-3; D is possibly TRBD1 or TRBD2 (5 bases each). V lost 2 bases to trimming and J lost 8 bases, with 14 bases between them. The CDR3 spans 14 residues. Germline lookup yields CDR1 MDHEN and CDR2 SYDVKM. The CDR3 sequence is CASSLMWGKGTQYF. CDR3 in DNA: TGTGCCAGCAGTTTAATGTGGGGGAAGGGTACGCAGTATTTT.

This clonotype was observed at least ten times. The rearrangement links TRBV4-1 to TRBJ2-5; 11 bases are shared with TRBD2. This CDR3 is 14 amino acids long. V shed 8 bases and J 1 base; nucleotides not matched to a gene: 3. Looked up from germline, CDR1 is MGHRA and CDR2 is YSYEKL. CDR3 sequence (DNA): TGCGCCAGCGCTAGCGGGGGGCCCCAAGAGACCCAGTACTTC. Protein: CASASGGPQETQYF.

This clonotype came up a few times. The J gene is TRBJ2-7, the V gene TRBV7-8, with 12 bases matching TRBD1. After removal of 2 bases from V and 5 bases from J, the junction contained 4 bases not matched to a gene. This CDR3 contains 15 residues. Germline-derived CDR1 and CDR2 are SGHVS and FQNEAQ. The CDR3 reads CASSLYGTGGDEQYF. CDR3 nucleotides: TGTGCCAGCAGCTTATACGGGACAGGGGGCGACGAGCAGTACTTC.

This sequence joins TRBV3-1 and TRBJ2-7; TRBD1 matches 9 bases. The trim removed 0 bases at V and 7 bases at J, leaving 13 bases unmatched. CDR1 and CDR2 (germline): LGHDT, YNNKEL (reference sequence). This CDR3 spans 17 amino acids. For the CDR3, the DNA is TGTGCCAGCAGCCAAGATACCCGGGACAGGGACGGGGCTGAGCAGTACTTC. Translation gives CASSQDTRDRDGAEQYF.

This clonotype came up a few times. The chain uses TRBV7-9 and TRBJ2-5, with a weak D call TRBD1 (6 bases). The CDR3 covers 14 residues. V was shortened by 4 bases and J by 3 bases, with 12 bases between the two germline ends. The V gene's germline CDR1 is SEHNR and CDR2 FQNEAQ (reference sequence). The CDR3 DNA reads as TGTGCCAGCAGCTACCGGGACACTGAAGAGACCCAGTACTTC. Translated: CASSYRDTEETQYF.